This paragraph reports one TCR beta chain. The V gene's germline CDR1 is SGHRS and CDR2 YFSETQ. Trimming took 0 bases from V and 3 from J, leaving 10 bases between them. This CDR3 region has 14 residues. These data are taken from a study of graft-versus-host responses after intestinal transplantation. Only in-frame clones appear in the TCRdb table, and some are missing; sequencing was by immunoSEQ multiplex PCR. The sample carries tens of thousands of clones, 90% to 95% recorded once. This sequence joins TRBV5-1 and TRBJ2-7; D unresolved. This clonotype was obtained from a human patient who received an intestinal transplant, so some T cells may come from the graft donor. Material: PBMCs, obtained 750 to 800 days after a first intestinal transplant, on the day of a second. In DNA, the CDR3 is TGCGCCAGCAGCTTGGCCCGGAGTGGCTACGAGCAGTACTTC. Amino acid sequence: CASSLARSGYEQYF.